This is a list of T cell receptor beta chains from one sample in a study of T cell changes during pregnancy in multiple sclerosis. Sequencing used immunoSEQ multiplex PCR; TCRdb keeps in-frame clones, though not all of them. The sample records tens of thousands of clones, 90% to 95% being singletons. The sequencing here drew on CD4+ T cells from peripheral blood mononuclear cells, taken after pregnancy. The receptors derive from a female donor with multiple sclerosis, enrolled in a pregnancy study. Both conserved end residues are part of each CDR3. The D gene is left open where the match is weak. Not all rows give a size; the values are once, few, many and, for expanded clones, a class.

clone_size: .; d_call: .; v_call: TRBV7-2; j_call: TRBJ1-5; cdr3_aa: CASSFERNQPQHF; cdr3_nt: TGTGCCAGCAGCTTCGAGCGAAATCAGCCCCAGCATTTT
clone_size: .; d_call: .; v_call: TRBV7-9; j_call: TRBJ1-3; cdr3_aa: CASSPDSPGNTIYF; cdr3_nt: TGTGCCAGCAGCCCAGATTCTCCTGGAAACACCATATATTTT
clone_size: .; d_call: .; v_call: TRBV18; j_call: TRBJ1-1; cdr3_aa: CASSPLGTGGTEAFF; cdr3_nt: TGTGCCAGCTCACCACTAGGGACGGGGGGCACTGAAGCTTTCTTT
clone_size: .; d_call: TRBD2; v_call: TRBV5-4; j_call: TRBJ2-1; cdr3_aa: CASSSLAGDLIEQFF; cdr3_nt: TGTGCCAGCAGCTCCCTAGCGGGAGACTTGATTGAGCAGTTCTTC
clone_size: .; d_call: .; v_call: TRBV25-1; j_call: TRBJ1-4; cdr3_aa: CASSALWGGGTNEKLFF; cdr3_nt: TGTGCCAGCAGTGCCCTATGGGGGGGAGGCACTAATGAAAAACTGTTTTTT
clone_size: few; d_call: TRBD1; v_call: TRBV5-1; j_call: TRBJ1-1; cdr3_aa: CASSVGQAAEAFF; cdr3_nt: TGCGCCAGCAGCGTAGGACAGGCGGCTGAAGCTTTCTTT
clone_size: .; d_call: TRBD2; v_call: TRBV5-1; j_call: TRBJ2-2; cdr3_aa: CASSLAGTSGAGLFF; cdr3_nt: TGCGCCAGCAGCTTGGCCGGGACTAGCGGGGCAGGGCTGTTTTTT
clone_size: .; d_call: TRBD2; v_call: TRBV11-2; j_call: TRBJ2-5; cdr3_aa: CASSPRGGQETQYF; cdr3_nt: TGTGCCAGCAGCCCACGGGGGGGGCAAGAGACCCAGTACTTC
clone_size: .; d_call: TRBD1; v_call: TRBV6-5; j_call: TRBJ1-1; cdr3_aa: CASSRQGIRNTEAFF; cdr3_nt: TGTGCCAGCAGTAGACAGGGCATTCGGAACACTGAAGCTTTCTTT
clone_size: .; d_call: .; v_call: TRBV7-2; j_call: TRBJ2-7; cdr3_aa: CASSLERGGAYEQYF; cdr3_nt: TGTGCCAGCAGCTTAGAAAGGGGCGGGGCCTACGAGCAGTACTTC
clone_size: .; d_call: .; v_call: TRBV5-4; j_call: TRBJ2-1; cdr3_aa: CASRTEGGSSTNDEQFF; cdr3_nt: TGTGCCAGCAGAACGGAGGGGGGGAGTTCGACTAACGATGAGCAGTTCTTC
clone_size: .; d_call: .; v_call: TRBV2; j_call: TRBJ2-2; cdr3_aa: CASSGHDTGELFF; cdr3_nt: TGTGCCAGCAGTGGACATGACACCGGGGAGCTGTTTTTT
clone_size: once; d_call: .; v_call: TRBV2; j_call: TRBJ1-1; cdr3_aa: CASSGGRGWTEAFF; cdr3_nt: TGTGCCAGCAGTGGGGGGAGGGGCTGGACTGAAGCTTTCTTT
clone_size: .; d_call: TRBD1; v_call: TRBV4-2; j_call: TRBJ1-1; cdr3_aa: CASSHSPDRVNTEAFF; cdr3_nt: TGTGCCAGCAGCCACTCTCCGGACAGGGTGAACACTGAAGCTTTCTTT
clone_size: .; d_call: .; v_call: TRBV11-3; j_call: TRBJ1-3; cdr3_aa: CASSPGGAGNTIYF; cdr3_nt: TGTGCCAGCAGCCCCGGGGGGGCTGGAAACACCATATATTTT
clone_size: .; d_call: .; v_call: TRBV5-5; j_call: TRBJ2-1; cdr3_aa: CASSLLPLLIHEQFF; cdr3_nt: TGTGCCAGCAGCTTACTTCCTCTACTTATTCATGAGCAGTTCTTC
clone_size: .; d_call: TRBD1; v_call: TRBV30; j_call: TRBJ2-3; cdr3_aa: CAWSVHRGNSDTQYF; cdr3_nt: TGTGCCTGGAGTGTACACAGGGGTAATTCAGATACGCAGTATTTT
clone_size: .; d_call: TRBD1; v_call: TRBV7-3; j_call: TRBJ1-6; cdr3_aa: CASSLMGQGLNSPLHF; cdr3_nt: TGTGCCAGCAGCTTAATGGGACAGGGGTTGAATTCACCCCTCCACTTT